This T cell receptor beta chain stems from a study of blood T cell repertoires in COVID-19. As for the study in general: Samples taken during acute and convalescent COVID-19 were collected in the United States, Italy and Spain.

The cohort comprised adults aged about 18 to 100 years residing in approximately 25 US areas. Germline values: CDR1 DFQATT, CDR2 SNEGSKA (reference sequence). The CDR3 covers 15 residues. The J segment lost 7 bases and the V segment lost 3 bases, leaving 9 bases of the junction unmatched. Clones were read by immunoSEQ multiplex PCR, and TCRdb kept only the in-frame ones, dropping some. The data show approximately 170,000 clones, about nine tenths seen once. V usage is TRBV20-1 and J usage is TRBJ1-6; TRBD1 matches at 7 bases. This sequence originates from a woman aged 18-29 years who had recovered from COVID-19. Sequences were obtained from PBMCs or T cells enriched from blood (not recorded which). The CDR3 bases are TGCAGTGCTAGTGGAACAGGGGTGGAGAATTCACCCCTCCACTTT. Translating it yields CSASGTGVENSPLHF.